The 32 T cell receptor beta chains below were found in one sample sequenced in a study of blood T cell repertoires in COVID-19. The assay was immunoSEQ multiplex PCR, and TCRdb's table has in-frame clones only and misses some. Of some 150,000 clones in the sample, about 90% were seen once. The specimen was peripheral blood. These receptors all stem from a woman in her sixties or seventies with active or convalescent COVID-19.

The V gene is TRBV9, the J gene TRBJ2-7; D might be TRBD1 (7 bases). There are 17 residues in the CDR3. The germline V and J ends were trimmed by 4 bases and 6 bases, with 26 bases remaining between them. Germline V lookup: CDR1 SGDLS, CDR2 YYNGEE. CDR3 bases: TGTGCCAGCAGCCCCATTCAAGGAGGGGGCGGTACGGGCGAGCAGTACTTC. This gives the protein CASSPIQGGGGTGEQYF.

V usage is TRBV6-5 and J usage is TRBJ1-5; no clear D gene. Germline-derived CDR1 and CDR2 are MNHEY and SVGAGI. There are 13 residues in the CDR3. V was pared by 6 bases and J by 4 bases, with 10 bases between. The CDR3 region has the DNA TGTGCCAGCAGCAGGTTCCTAAATCAGCCCCAGCATTTT. Translating gives CASSRFLNQPQHF.

In this sample, this clone turned up once. The rearrangement links TRBV6-1 to TRBJ2-1, with TRBD1 matching 8 bases. The CDR3 has 16 amino acids. The trim removed 1 base at V and 8 bases at J, leaving 10 bases unmatched. The germline V gene has CDR1 MNHNS and CDR2 SASEGT. The CDR3 DNA is TGTGCCAGCAGTGAAGAGCGGCAGGGGGCTGGGGATGAGCAGTTCTTC. Its translation: CASSEERQGAGDEQFF.

This clone was picked up a small number of times. V is TRBV12-3 or TRBV12-4 and J is TRBJ2-2, with 8 bases identical to TRBD2. There are 13 residues in the CDR3. Trimming cost V 6 bases and J 8 bases; bases outside gene matches: 5. Here the CDR3 reads CASRTGGPGELFF. CDR3 DNA sequence: TGTGCCAGCAGAACGGGGGGGCCAGGGGAGCTGTTTTTT.

The chain has TRBV7-2 and TRBJ1-3, with D perhaps matching TRBD1 (5 bases). The germline gives CDR1 SGHTA, CDR2 FQGNSA. Trimming took 5 bases from V and 5 from J, leaving 10 bases between them. The CDR3 is 13 residues long. In nucleotides, the CDR3 is TGTGCCAGCAGCCCGGGACTAAGAAACACCATATATTTT. Protein: CASSPGLRNTIYF.

This rearrangement joins TRBV6-5 to TRBJ2-2, with 10 nucleotides matching TRBD1. CDR1 is MNHEY, CDR2 SVGAGI, per germline. J was trimmed by 1 base and V by 4 bases; bases with no gene match: 0. CDR3 size: 15 residues. The CDR3, as DNA: TGTGCCAGCAGTTGGGACAGGGGGAACACCGGGGAGCTGTTTTTT. This encodes CASSWDRGNTGELFF.

This rearrangement joins TRBV2 to TRBJ1-3, with unresolved D. The V end lost 1 base, the J end lost 0 bases, and 10 bases lay between the germline ends. The CDR3 covers 16 residues. From germline, CDR1 is SNHLY and CDR2 FYNNEI. The CDR3 nucleotides read TGTGCCAGCAGTGAAGGGGGAGCCCGCTCTGGAAACACCATATATTTT. This gives the protein CASSEGGARSGNTIYF.

V and J are TRBV3-1 (or the pseudogene TRBV3-2) and TRBJ2-5; D remains ambiguous. The V end was cut by 4 bases, the J end by 5 bases, with 11 bases between. The CDR3 spans 13 residues. Germline V gives CDR1 LGHDT, CDR2 YNNKEL (reference sequence). The CDR3 reads CASSRRPRETQYF. The DNA of the CDR3 is TGTGCCAGCAGCCGCAGGCCAAGGGAGACCCAGTACTTC.

A single count supports this clone. V and J are TRBV7-2 and TRBJ1-2; D is ambiguous. V lost 1 base and J lost 6, with 18 bases in between. CDR3 length: 16 residues. Germline CDR1 SGHTA, CDR2 FQGNSA. CDR3 sequence reads: CASSLDPYSELHGYTF. In DNA, the CDR3 is TGTGCCAGCAGCTTAGACCCTTACTCAGAACTACATGGCTACACCTTC.

The J gene is TRBJ1-2, the V gene TRBV9, with 7 bases matching TRBD1. V was clipped by 4 bases and J by 3 bases; unmatched bases: 6. The CDR3 is 14 amino acids. The germline V gene has CDR1 SGDLS and CDR2 YYNGEE. This CDR3 reads CASSLTGHDYGYTF. CDR3 DNA sequence: TGTGCCAGCAGCCTGACAGGGCACGACTATGGCTACACCTTC. The entire variable domain, with the rest obtained from reference TRBV9 and TRBJ1-2, is as follows: DSGVTQTPKHLITATGQRVTLRCSPRSGDLSVYWYQQSLDQGLQFLIQYYNGEERAKGNILERFSAQQFPDLHSELNLSSLELGDSALYFCASSLTGHDYGYTFGSGTRLTVV.

The CDR3 DNA is TGTGCCAGCAGCCACTCCGCAGGCGGGACTAGCGGGGGCACAGATACGCAGTATTTT. Protein: CASSHSAGGTSGGTDTQYF. The rearrangement joins TRBV3-1 (or the pseudogene TRBV3-2) to TRBJ2-3, with 13 bases aligning to TRBD2. V shed 3 bases, J shed 1 base, and the junction held 10 bases outside the gene matches. The germline CDR1 and CDR2 sequences are LGHDT and YNNKEL (reference sequence). The CDR3 spans 19 residues.

The table lists this clone with a few counts. J is TRBJ1-1 and V is TRBV12-3 or TRBV12-4, with 10 bases identical to TRBD1. The CDR3 is 13 residues long. Unmatched junction bases numbered 7, after V lost 6 bases and J lost 9 bases. The CDR3 DNA is TGTGCCAGCAGGCTGAGGACAGGGGGTAAAGCTTTCTTT. It is translated as CASRLRTGGKAFF.

The chain recombines TRBV7-9 with TRBJ1-5, with D possibly TRBD1 on 5 matching bases. The V gene lost 5 bases and the J gene lost 2 bases, with 13 bases spanning the gap. The CDR3 contains 15 residues. Germline CDR1 reads SEHNR; CDR2 reads FQNEAQ (reference sequence). CDR3 residues: CASSAAGDRNQPQHF. CDR3 DNA: TGTGCCAGCAGCGCAGCGGGGGACCGCAATCAGCCCCAGCATTTT.

V gene TRBV2 combines with J gene TRBJ1-5; D unresolved. V gave up 3 bases and J gave up 6 bases, with 12 bases separating them. This CDR3 has 14 residues. Germline V gene data show CDR1 as SNHLY and CDR2 as FYNNEI. This chain's CDR3 is CASSDEQLSQPQHF. CDR3 bases: TGTGCCAGCAGTGATGAACAGCTTTCTCAGCCCCAGCATTTT.

This chain links TRBV18 with TRBJ2-2, with TRBD1 identical over 9 bases. V was clipped by 2 bases and J by 7 bases; unmatched bases: 2. Germline CDR1 KGHSH, CDR2 LQKENI. The length of the CDR3 is 14 residues. The DNA for the CDR3 is TGTGCCAGCTCACCAGGACAGGGGAGCGGGGAGCTGTTTTTT. Translated, it gives CASSPGQGSGELFF.

The CDR3 region has the DNA TGTGCCAGCAAGGCAGGGGAGAATTCACCCCTCCACTTT. It specifies CASKAGENSPLHF. The chain has TRBV2 and TRBJ1-6; TRBD1 might be the D (6 bases). Trimming took off 7 bases at V and 7 bases at J, with 11 bases between the two ends. Germline CDR1 and CDR2: SNHLY and FYNNEI. CDR3 length: 13 amino acids.

The rearrangement uses TRBV7-8 and TRBJ2-7; TRBD1 aligns across 7 bases. The CDR3 extends over 14 amino acids. Germline V gene lookup returns CDR1 SGHVS and CDR2 FQNEAQ. The ends lost 3 bases at V and 4 bases at J; junction bases unmatched: 6. In DNA form, the CDR3 reads TGTGCCAGCAGCTTCAATACAGGGGAATACGAGCAGTACTTC. This sequence encodes CASSFNTGEYEQYF.

V is TRBV20-1 and J is TRBJ2-7; possible D gene TRBD2, 7 bases. Per germline, CDR1 DFQATT and CDR2 SNEGSKA (reference sequence). This CDR3 region has 14 residues. The germline V and J ends were trimmed by 3 bases and 3 bases, with 15 bases remaining between them. This CDR3 is CSASFGGPVYEQYF. In nucleotides, the CDR3 is TGCAGTGCTAGTTTCGGGGGGCCTGTCTACGAGCAGTACTTC.

This clone was observed a few times. The chain recombines TRBV30 with TRBJ2-7, with a possible D match to TRBD2 (6 bases). The germline V gene has CDR1 GTSNPN and CDR2 SVGIG (reference sequence). This CDR3 has 15 amino acids. With 2 bases removed from V and 2 bases from J, the gap between germline ends came to 16 bases. The CDR3: CAWSPGLSSPYEQYF. The DNA for the CDR3 is TGTGCCTGGAGTCCCGGACTAAGTAGTCCCTACGAGCAGTACTTC. Full variable domain (remainder filled in from reference TRBV30 and TRBJ2-7): SQTIHQWPATLVQPVGSPLSLECTVEGTSNPNLYWYRQAAGRGLQLLFYSVGIGQISSEVPQNLSASRPQDRQFILSSKKLLLSDSGFYLCAWSPGLSSPYEQYFGPGTRLTVT.

J is TRBJ1-3 and V is TRBV21-1; the table gives TRBD1 as D, unverified against the DNA. TRBV21-1 is listed as a pseudogene. The CDR3 contains 17 residues. The CDR3 protein is CASSKVGRKDSGNTIYF. The CDR3, as DNA: TGTGCCAGCAGCAAAGTTGGCAGGAAAGACTCTGGAAACACCATATATTTT.

A few counts support this clone. V usage is TRBV12-3 or TRBV12-4 and J usage is TRBJ2-7; perhaps TRBD1 as D (6 bases). This CDR3 has 13 residues. V was shortened by 2 bases and J by 7 bases, with 12 bases between the two germline ends. The CDR3, as DNA: TGTGCCAGCAGTTTACCCAGGGGACCTGAGCAGTACTTC. The encoded protein is CASSLPRGPEQYF.

This chain uses TRBV3-1 (or the pseudogene TRBV3-2) with TRBJ2-7, with 9 bases lining up with TRBD1. V lost 4 bases and J lost 7; bases outside the gene matches: 5. The CDR3 runs to 13 residues. Per the germline V gene, CDR1 is LGHDT and CDR2 is YNNKEL (reference sequence). The CDR3 coding sequence is TGTGCCAGCAGCCTGGGACAGGGTAGGGAGCAGTACTTC. Its translation: CASSLGQGREQYF.

The chain joins TRBV10-3 to TRBJ1-5; TRBD1 agrees at 8 bases. The CDR3 spans 16 residues. V gave up 6 bases and J gave up 1 base; unmatched junction bases: 8. The germline V gene encodes CDR1 ENHRY and CDR2 SYGVKD. CDR3 coding DNA: TGTGCCATCAGCGACAGGGGTAAGGGCAGCAATCAGCCCCAGCATTTT. It codes for CAISDRGKGSNQPQHF.

This clone has just one count. The gene calls are TRBV19 and TRBJ1-4, with 7 bases matching TRBD1. The CDR3 has 15 residues. Germline trimming cut 6 bases from V and 0 bases from J; bases unmatched to any gene: 4. Germline loops: CDR1 LNHDA, CDR2 SQIVND (reference sequence). The CDR3 DNA reads TGTGCCAGTAGACGTGACAGGGCAACTAATGAAAAACTGTTTTTT. Translated, it gives CASRRDRATNEKLFF.

The chain employs TRBV4-1 and TRBJ2-3; D not resolved. CDR1 and CDR2 from the germline V gene are MGHRA and YSYEKL. The CDR3 runs to 13 residues. V was cut by 5 bases and J by 0 bases, with 6 bases left in between. CDR3 protein: CASSTTSTDTQYF. The DNA for the CDR3 is TGCGCCAGCAGCACGACTAGCACAGATACGCAGTATTTT.

This chain connects TRBV7-2 to TRBJ2-1, with TRBD2 matching over 10 bases. V lost 3 bases and J lost 7; bases outside the gene matches: 6. The CDR3 is 15 amino acids. Germline V gene lookup returns CDR1 SGHTA and CDR2 FQGNSA. The CDR3 DNA is TGTGCCAGCAGCTTTTCTAGCGGGGGTTTAAATGAGCAGTTCTTC. It is translated as CASSFSSGGLNEQFF.

CDR3 amino acids: CASSGGGYGYTF. The CDR3 nucleotides are TGTGCCAGCAGCGGCGGGGGATATGGCTACACCTTC. The chain employs TRBV5-6 and TRBJ1-2, with a weak D call TRBD1 (5 bases). V shed 4 bases and J shed 5 bases, with 9 bases lying between them. The CDR3 totals 12 residues. Germline assignment: CDR1 SGHDT and CDR2 YYEEEE.

The gene calls are TRBV11-3 and TRBJ1-1; D not certain. Trimming shortened V by 5 bases and J by 5 bases, and 12 bases separated the two germline ends. CDR3 length: 13 residues. Germline lookup yields CDR1 SGHNT and CDR2 YENEEA. CDR3 amino acids: CASSPRSGTEAFF. The CDR3 region has the DNA TGTGCCAGCAGCCCCCGCAGCGGGACTGAAGCTTTCTTT. Based on the CDR3 plus reference TRBV11-3 and TRBJ1-1, the full variable domain is EAGVVQSPRYKIIEKKQPVAFWCNPISGHNTLYWYLQNLGQGPELLIRYENEEAVDDSQLPKDRFSAERLKGVDSTLKIQPAELGDSAVYLCASSPRSGTEAFFGQGTRLTVV.

The V gene is TRBV5-1, the J gene TRBJ1-1; unclear D gene. Trimming pared 4 bases from V and 0 bases from J, leaving 7 bases between. This CDR3 is built from 13 residues. Germline loops: CDR1 SGHRS, CDR2 YFSETQ. CDR3 in amino acids: CASSPTLNTEAFF. In DNA form, the CDR3 reads TGCGCCAGCAGCCCCACACTGAACACTGAAGCTTTCTTT.

The sample holds one count of this clone. This chain links TRBV5-1 with TRBJ2-7; 8 bases line up with TRBD1. V lost 7 bases and J lost 4; bases outside the gene matches: 7. The CDR3 length is 13 residues. CDR1 SGHRS and CDR2 YFSETQ come from the germline V gene. In nucleotides, the CDR3 is TGCGCCAGCTCCATGGACAGGGAGTACGAGCAGTACTTC. Translating gives CASSMDREYEQYF.

The DNA for the CDR3 is TGTGCCAGCAGCTTGGTAAGAGAGTCCGGGGTCTCGACTGAAGCTTTCTTT. Its translation: CASSLVRESGVSTEAFF. The chain couples TRBV5-6 to TRBJ1-1; the D is unclear. V was trimmed by 0 bases and J by 5 bases, leaving 20 bases between them. Germline assignment: CDR1 SGHDT and CDR2 YYEEEE. CDR3 size: 17 residues.

The V call is TRBV7-8, the J call TRBJ1-1; D remains unclear. Germline loops: CDR1 SGHVS, CDR2 FQNEAQ. V lost 5 bases, J lost 5 bases, and 15 bases lay in between. This CDR3 is built from 14 residues. The CDR3 nucleotides read TGTGCCAGCAGCCCCGTATCAGGAAGGACTGAAGCTTTCTTT. It translates to CASSPVSGRTEAFF.